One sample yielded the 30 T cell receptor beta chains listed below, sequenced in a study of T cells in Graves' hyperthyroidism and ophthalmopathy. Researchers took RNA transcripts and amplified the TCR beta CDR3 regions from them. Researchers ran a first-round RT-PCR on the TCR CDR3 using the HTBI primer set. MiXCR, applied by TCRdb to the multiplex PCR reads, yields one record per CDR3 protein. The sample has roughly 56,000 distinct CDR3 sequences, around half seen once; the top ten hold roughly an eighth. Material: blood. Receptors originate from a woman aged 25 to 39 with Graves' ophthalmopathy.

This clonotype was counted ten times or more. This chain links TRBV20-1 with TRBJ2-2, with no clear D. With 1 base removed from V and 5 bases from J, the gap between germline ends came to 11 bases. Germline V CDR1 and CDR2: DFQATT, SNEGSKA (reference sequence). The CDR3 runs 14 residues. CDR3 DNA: TGCAGTGCTAGAGCCGCCGTGGCGACCGGGGAGCTGTTTTTT. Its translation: CSARAAVATGELFF.

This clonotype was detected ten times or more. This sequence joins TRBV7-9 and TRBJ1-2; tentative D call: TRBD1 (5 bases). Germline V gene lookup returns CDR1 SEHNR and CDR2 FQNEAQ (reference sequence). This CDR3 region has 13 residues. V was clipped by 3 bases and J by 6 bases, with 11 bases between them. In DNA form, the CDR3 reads TGTGCCAGCAGCTTGGGGGGAGTGGATGGCTACACCTTC. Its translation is CASSLGGVDGYTF.

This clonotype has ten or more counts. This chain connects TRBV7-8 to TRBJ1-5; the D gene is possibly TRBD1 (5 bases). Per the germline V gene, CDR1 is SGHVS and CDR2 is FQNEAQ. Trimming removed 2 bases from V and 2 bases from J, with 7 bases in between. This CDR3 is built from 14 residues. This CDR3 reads CASSLSRGNQPQHF. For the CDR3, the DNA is TGTGCCAGCAGCTTAAGCAGGGGCAATCAGCCCCAGCATTTT.

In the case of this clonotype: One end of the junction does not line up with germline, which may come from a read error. The CDR3 bases are TGTGCCGGCAGCCTCAGCGGACGGGATTTACGGTACTTC. This gives the protein CAGSLSGRDLRYF. The chain combines TRBV14 with TRBJ2-7, with D perhaps TRBD2 (5 bases). The CDR3 sequence is 13 residues long. Germline CDR1 is SGHDN and CDR2 is FVKESK.

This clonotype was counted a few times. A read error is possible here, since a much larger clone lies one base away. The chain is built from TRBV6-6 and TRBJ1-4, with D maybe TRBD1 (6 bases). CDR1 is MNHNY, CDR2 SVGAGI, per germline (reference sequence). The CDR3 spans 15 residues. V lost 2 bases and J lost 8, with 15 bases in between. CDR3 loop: CASSYRDIEAEKLFF. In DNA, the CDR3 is TGTGCCAGCAGTTACCGGGACATCGAAGCAGAAAAACTGTTTTTT.

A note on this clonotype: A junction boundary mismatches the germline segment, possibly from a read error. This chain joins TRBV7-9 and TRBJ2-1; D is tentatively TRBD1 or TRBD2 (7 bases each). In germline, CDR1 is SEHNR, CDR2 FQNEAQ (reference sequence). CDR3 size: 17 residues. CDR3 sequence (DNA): TGTGCCAGCAGAGCCGGAGGGGGCGGGAGAAGCTACAATGAGCAGTACTTT. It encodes CASRAGGGGRSYNEQYF.

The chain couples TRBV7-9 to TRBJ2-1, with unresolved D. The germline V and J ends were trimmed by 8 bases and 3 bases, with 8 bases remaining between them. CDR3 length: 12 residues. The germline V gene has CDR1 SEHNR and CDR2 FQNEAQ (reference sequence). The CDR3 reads CASQADYNEQFF. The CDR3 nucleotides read TGTGCCAGCCAGGCGGACTACAATGAGCAGTTCTTC.

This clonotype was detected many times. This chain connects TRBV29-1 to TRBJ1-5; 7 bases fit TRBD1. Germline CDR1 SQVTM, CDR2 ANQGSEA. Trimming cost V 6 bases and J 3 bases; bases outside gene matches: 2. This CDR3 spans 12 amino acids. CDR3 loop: CSVQGSNQPQHF. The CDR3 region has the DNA TGCAGCGTACAGGGGTCCAATCAGCCCCAGCATTTT.

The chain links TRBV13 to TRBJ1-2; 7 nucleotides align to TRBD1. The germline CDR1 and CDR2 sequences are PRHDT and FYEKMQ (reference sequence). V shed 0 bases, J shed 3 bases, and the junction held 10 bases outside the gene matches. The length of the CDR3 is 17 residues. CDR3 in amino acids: CASSLGLLGGDYYGYTF. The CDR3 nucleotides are TGTGCCAGCAGCTTAGGCCTTTTAGGGGGCGATTACTATGGCTACACCTTC.

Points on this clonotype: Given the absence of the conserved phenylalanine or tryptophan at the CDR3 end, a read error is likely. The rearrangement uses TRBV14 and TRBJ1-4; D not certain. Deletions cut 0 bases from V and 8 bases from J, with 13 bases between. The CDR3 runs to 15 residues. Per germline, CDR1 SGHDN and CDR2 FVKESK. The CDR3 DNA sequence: TGTGCCAGCAGCCAAGAAAGCTGGGCGGAGGAAAAACTGTTTTCT. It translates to CASSQESWAEEKLFS.

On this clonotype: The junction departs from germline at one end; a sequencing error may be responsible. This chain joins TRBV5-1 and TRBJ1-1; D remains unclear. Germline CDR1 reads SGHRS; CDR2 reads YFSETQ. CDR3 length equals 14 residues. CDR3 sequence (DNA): TGCGCCAGCAGCTTAGACGGCAGTAACACTGATGCTTTCTTT. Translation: CASSLDGSNTDAFF.

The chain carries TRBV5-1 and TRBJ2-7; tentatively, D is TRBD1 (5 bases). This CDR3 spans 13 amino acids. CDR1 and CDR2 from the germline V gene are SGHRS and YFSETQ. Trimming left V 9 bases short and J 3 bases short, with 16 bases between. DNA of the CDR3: TGCGCCATCACCTTCCCCAGGGACTACGAGCAGTACTTC. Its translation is CAITFPRDYEQYF.

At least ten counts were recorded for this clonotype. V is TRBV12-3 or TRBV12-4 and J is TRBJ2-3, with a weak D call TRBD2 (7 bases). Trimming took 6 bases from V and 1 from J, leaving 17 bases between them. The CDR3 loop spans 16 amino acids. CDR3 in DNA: TGTGCCAGCAGCCCGGGAGGCAGGGGAGGCACAGATACGCAGTATTTT. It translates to CASSPGGRGGTDTQYF.

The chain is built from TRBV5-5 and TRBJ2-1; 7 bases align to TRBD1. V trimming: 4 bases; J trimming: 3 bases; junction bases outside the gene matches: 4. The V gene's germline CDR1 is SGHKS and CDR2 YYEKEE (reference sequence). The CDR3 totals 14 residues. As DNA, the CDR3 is TGTGCCAGCAGCATCCGGGACAGCTACAATGAGCAGTTCTTC. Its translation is CASSIRDSYNEQFF.

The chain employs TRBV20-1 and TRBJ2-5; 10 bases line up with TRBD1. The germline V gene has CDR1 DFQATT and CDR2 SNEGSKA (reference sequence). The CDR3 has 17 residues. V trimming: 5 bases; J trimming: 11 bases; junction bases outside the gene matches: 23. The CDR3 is CSAHPQTTGGGELAQYF. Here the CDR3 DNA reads TGCAGTGCTCACCCCCAAACGACAGGGGGCGGTGAGCTGGCACAGTACTTC.

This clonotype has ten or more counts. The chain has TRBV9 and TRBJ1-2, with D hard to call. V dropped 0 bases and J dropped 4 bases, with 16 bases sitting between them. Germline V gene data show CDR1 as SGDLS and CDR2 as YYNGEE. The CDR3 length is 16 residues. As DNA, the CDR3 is TGTGCCAGCAGCGTAGGCCACGGCGGCCTAAGCTATGGCTACACCTTC. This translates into CASSVGHGGLSYGYTF. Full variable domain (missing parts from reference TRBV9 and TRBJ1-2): DSGVTQTPKHLITATGQRVTLRCSPRSGDLSVYWYQQSLDQGLQFLIQYYNGEERAKGNILERFSAQQFPDLHSELNLSSLELGDSALYFCASSVGHGGLSYGYTFGSGTRLTVV.

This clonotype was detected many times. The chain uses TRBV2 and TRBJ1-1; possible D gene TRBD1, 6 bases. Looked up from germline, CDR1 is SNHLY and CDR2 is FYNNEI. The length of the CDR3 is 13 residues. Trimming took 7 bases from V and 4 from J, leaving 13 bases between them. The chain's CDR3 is CASTTGAGTEAFF. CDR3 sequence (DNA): TGTGCCAGCACAACGGGGGCTGGCACTGAAGCTTTCTTT. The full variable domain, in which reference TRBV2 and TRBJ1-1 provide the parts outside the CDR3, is EPEVTQTPSHQVTQMGQEVILRCVPISNHLYFYWYRQILGQKVEFLVSFYNNEISEKSEIFDDQFSVERPDGSNFTLKIRSTKLEDSAMYFCASTTGAGTEAFFGQGTRLTVV.

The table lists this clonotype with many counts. The CDR3 DNA is TGTGCCAGCAGACCCGCAGGGGCCCGGCTTAATACGCAGTATTTT. Encoded protein: CASRPAGARLNTQYF. The chain couples TRBV7-2 to TRBJ2-3; possible D gene TRBD1, 6 bases. Germline lookup yields CDR1 SGHTA and CDR2 FQGNSA. The V gene lost 6 bases and the J gene lost 7 bases, with 20 bases spanning the gap. This CDR3 has 15 residues. Using reference TRBV7-2 and TRBJ2-3 for the parts outside the CDR3, the full variable domain is GAGVSQSPSNKVTEKGKDVELRCDPISGHTALYWYRQSLGQGLEFLIYFQGNSAPDKSGLPSDRFSAERTGGSVSTLTIQRTQQEDSAVYLCASRPAGARLNTQYFGPGTRLTVL.

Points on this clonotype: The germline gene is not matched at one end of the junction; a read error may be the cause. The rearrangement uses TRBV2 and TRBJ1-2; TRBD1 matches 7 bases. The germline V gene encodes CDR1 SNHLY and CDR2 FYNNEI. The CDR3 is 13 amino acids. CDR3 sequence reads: CASSPGGADGDTF. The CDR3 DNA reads TGTGCCAGCAGCCCAGGGGGGGCTGATGGCGACACCTTC.

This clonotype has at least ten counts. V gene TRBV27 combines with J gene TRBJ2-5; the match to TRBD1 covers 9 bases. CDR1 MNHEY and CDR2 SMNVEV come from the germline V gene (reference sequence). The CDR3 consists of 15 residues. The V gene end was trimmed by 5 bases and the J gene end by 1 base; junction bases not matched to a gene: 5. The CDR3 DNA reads TGTGCCAGCAGTGCCGACAGGGGGAGCCAAGAGACCCAGTACTTC. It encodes CASSADRGSQETQYF.

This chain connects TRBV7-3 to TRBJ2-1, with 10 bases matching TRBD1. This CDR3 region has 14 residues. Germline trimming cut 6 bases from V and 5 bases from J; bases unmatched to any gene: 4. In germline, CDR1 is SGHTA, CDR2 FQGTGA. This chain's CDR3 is CASSQTGGNNEQFF. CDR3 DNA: TGTGCCAGCAGTCAGACAGGGGGCAACAATGAGCAGTTCTTC.

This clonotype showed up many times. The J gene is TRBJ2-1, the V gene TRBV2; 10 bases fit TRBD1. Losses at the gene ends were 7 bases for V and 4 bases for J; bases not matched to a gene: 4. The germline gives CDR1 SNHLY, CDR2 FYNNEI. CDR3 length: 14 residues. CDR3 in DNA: TGTGCCAGCACTAGGACAGGGGGGTACAATGAGCAGTTCTTC. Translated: CASTRTGGYNEQFF.

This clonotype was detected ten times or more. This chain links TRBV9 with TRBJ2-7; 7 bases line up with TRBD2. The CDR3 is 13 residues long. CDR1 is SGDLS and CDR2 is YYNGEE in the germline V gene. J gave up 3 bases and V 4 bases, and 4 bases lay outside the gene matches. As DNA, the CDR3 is TGTGCCAGCAGCCCTCCGGGAGGCTACGAGCAGTACTTC. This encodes CASSPPGGYEQYF.

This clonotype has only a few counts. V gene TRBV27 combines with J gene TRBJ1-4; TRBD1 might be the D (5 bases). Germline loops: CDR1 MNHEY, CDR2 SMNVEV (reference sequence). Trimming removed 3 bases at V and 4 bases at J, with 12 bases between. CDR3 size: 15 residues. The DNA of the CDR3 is TGTGCCAGCAGTTTGAATGGGGGGTTTAATGAAAAACTGTTTTTT. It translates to CASSLNGGFNEKLFF.

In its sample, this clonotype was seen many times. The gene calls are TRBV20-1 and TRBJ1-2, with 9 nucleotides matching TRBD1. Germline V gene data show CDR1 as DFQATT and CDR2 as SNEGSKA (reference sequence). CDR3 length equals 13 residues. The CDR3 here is CRATGTGTYGYTF. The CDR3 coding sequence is TGCAGGGCCACCGGGACAGGGACCTATGGCTACACCTTC.

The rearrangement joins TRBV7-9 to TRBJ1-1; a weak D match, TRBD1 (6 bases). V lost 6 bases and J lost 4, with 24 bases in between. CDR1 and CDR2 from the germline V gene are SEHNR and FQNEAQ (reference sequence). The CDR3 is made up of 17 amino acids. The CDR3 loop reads CASRPNLAGAETTEAFF. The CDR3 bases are TGTGCCAGCAGACCTAACCTAGCGGGGGCGGAGACCACTGAAGCTTTCTTT.

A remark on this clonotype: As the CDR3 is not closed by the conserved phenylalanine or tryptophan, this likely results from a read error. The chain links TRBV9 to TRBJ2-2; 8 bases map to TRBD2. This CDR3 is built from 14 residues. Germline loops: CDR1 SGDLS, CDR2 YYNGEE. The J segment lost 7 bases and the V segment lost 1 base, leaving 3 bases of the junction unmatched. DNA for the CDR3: TGTGCCAGCAGCGTATATAGCGGGATCGGGGAGCTGTTTTAT. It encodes CASSVYSGIGELFY.

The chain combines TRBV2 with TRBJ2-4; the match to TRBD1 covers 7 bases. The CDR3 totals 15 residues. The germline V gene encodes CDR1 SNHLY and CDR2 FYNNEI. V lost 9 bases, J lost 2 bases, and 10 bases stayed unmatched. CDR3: CASREGGQTKNIQYF. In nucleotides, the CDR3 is TGTGCCAGTCGTGAAGGGGGACAGACCAAAAACATTCAGTACTTC.

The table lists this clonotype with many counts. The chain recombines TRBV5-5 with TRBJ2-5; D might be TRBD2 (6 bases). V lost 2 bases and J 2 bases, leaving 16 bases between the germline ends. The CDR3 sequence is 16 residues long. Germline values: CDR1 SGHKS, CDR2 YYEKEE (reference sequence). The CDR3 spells CASSFTKRVEQETQYF. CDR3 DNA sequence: TGTGCCAGCAGCTTCACAAAGCGGGTGGAGCAAGAGACCCAGTACTTC.

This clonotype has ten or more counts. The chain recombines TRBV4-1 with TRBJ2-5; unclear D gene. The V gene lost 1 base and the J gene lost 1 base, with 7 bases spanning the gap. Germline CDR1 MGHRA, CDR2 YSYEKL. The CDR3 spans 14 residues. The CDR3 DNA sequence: TGCGCCAGCAGCCAAGTCGGGTCCCAAGAGACCCAGTACTTC. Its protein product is CASSQVGSQETQYF.